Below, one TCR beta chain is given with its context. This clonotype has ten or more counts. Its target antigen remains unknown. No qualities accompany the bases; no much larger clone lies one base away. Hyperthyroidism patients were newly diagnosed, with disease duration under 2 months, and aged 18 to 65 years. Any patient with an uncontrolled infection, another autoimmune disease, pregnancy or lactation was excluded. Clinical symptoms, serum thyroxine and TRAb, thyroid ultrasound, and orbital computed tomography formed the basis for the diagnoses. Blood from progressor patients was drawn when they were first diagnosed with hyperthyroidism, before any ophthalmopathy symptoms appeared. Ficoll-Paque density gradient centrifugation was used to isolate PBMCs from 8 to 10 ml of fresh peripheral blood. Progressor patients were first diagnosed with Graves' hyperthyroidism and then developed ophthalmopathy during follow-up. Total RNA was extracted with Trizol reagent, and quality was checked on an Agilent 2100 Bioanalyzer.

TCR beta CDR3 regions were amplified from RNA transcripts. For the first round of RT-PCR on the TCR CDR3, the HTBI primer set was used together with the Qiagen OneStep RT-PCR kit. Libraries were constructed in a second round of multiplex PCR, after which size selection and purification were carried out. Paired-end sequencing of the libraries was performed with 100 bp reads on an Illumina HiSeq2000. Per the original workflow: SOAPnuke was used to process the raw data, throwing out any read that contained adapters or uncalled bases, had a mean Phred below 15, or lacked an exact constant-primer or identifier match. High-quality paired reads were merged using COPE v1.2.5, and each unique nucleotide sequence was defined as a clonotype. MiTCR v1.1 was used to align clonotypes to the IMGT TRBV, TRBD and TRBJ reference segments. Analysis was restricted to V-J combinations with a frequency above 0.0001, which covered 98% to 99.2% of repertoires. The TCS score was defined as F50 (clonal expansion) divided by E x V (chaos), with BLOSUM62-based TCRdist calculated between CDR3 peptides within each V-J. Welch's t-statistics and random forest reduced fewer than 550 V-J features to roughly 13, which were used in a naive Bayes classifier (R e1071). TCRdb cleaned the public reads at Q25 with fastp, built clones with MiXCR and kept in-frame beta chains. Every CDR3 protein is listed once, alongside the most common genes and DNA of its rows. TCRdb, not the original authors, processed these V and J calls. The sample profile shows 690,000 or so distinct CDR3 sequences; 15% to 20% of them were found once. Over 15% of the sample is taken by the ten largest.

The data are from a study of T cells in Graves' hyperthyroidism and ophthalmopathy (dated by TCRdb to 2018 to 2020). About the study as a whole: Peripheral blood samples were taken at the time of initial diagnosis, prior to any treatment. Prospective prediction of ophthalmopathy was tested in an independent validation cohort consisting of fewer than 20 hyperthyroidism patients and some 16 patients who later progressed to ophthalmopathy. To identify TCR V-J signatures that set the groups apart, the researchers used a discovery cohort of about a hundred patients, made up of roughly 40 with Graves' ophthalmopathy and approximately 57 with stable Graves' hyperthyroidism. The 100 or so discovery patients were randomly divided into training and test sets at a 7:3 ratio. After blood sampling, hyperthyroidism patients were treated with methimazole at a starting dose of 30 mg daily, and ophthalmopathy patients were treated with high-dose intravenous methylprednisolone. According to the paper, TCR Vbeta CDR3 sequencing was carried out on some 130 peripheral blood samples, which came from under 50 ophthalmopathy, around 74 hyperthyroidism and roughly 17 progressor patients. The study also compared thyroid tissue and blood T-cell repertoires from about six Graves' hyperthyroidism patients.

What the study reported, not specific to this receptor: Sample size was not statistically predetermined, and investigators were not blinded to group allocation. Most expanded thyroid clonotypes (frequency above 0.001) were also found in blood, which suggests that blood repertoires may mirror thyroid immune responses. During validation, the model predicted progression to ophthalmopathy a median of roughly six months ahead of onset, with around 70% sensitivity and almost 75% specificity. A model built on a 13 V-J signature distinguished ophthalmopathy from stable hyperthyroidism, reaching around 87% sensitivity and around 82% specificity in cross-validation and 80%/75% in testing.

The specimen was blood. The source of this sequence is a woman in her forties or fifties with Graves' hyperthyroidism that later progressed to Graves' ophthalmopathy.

The CDR3 region has the sequence CASRGSDTGELFF. The nucleotide sequence reads TGTGCCAGCAGGGGTTCCGACACCGGGGAGCTGTTTTTT. The rearrangement joined TRBV12-3 or TRBV12-4 to TRBJ2-2; the D gene lacks a confident call. The cysteine opens and the phenylalanine closes a CDR3 of 13 amino acids. Only CDR3 DNA is held: 39 bases, read in frame from base 1. V is cut by 6 bases and J by 3 bases, and the space between the germline ends is 8 bases.